Presented here are 28 T cell receptor beta chains from one specimen sequenced in a study of shared clonotypes between healthy human individuals. The assay was immunoSEQ multiplex PCR, and TCRdb's table has in-frame clones only and misses some. The sample carries under 750,000 clones, roughly 72% recorded once. Sequencing input: memory CD4+ T cells sorted from blood. Regarding subset: CD45RA-negative fraction. The source of these receptors is a woman in her thirties in good health.

A few counts support this clone. The chain has TRBV10-1 and TRBJ2-7; tentatively, D is TRBD1 (6 bases). With 5 bases removed from V and 10 bases from J, the gap between germline ends came to 15 bases. CDR3 size: 12 residues. CDR1 is WNHNN and CDR2 is SYGVQD in the germline V gene (reference sequence). The DNA of the CDR3 is TGCGCCAGCAGTAGGGACACAGGGAGTCAGTACTTC. It yields the protein CASSRDTGSQYF.

The gene calls are TRBV11-2 and TRBJ1-3; weak D call: TRBD1 (5 bases). V was cut by 5 bases and J by 2 bases, with 16 bases left in between. Germline V gives CDR1 SGHAT, CDR2 FQNNGV. This CDR3 has 16 residues. CDR3 DNA sequence: TGTGCCAGCAGCAACCCCGGGACGGAAACTGGAAACACCATATATTTT. Protein product: CASSNPGTETGNTIYF.

This clone was observed a single time. The chain combines TRBV7-2 with TRBJ1-4; 8 bases agree with TRBD1. V dropped 6 bases and J dropped 8; count of bases not matched to a gene: 14. The CDR3 is 16 amino acids. The germline V gene has CDR1 SGHTA and CDR2 FQGNSA. The CDR3 DNA follows: TGTGCCAGCAGTCCGATACAGGGGGTAAAGGCGGAAAAACTGTTTTTT. Translated: CASSPIQGVKAEKLFF.

The V gene is TRBV6-1, the J gene TRBJ1-2; 10 bases fit TRBD1. V gave up 4 bases and J gave up 8 bases; unmatched junction bases: 4. The germline gives CDR1 MNHNS, CDR2 SASEGT. The CDR3 extends over 13 amino acids. The CDR3 DNA reads as TGTGCCAGCAGTGCCCGGACAGGGGGAGGCTACACCTTC. Amino acid sequence: CASSARTGGGYTF.

The J gene is TRBJ2-2, the V gene TRBV18, with no clear D. The CDR3 spans 16 residues. Per germline, CDR1 KGHSH and CDR2 LQKENI. V was cut by 5 bases and J by 5 bases, with 18 bases left in between. In DNA form, the CDR3 reads TGTGCCAGCTCAATCATGGAGCAGGATAGTACCGGGGAGCTGTTTTTT. Protein product: CASSIMEQDSTGELFF.

The CDR3 coding sequence is TGCGCCAGCAGTGAGATCCGGGTGCAGTACAATGAGCAGTTCTTC. It codes for CASSEIRVQYNEQFF. The chain joins TRBV10-2 to TRBJ2-1; D uncertain. V lost 2 bases to trimming and J lost 4 bases, with 12 bases between them. Germline CDR1 WSHSY, CDR2 SAAADI. The CDR3 sequence is 15 residues long.

This clone was detected a few times. This chain uses TRBV5-1 with TRBJ2-7; D not certain. Trimming took 3 bases from V and 0 from J, leaving 4 bases between them. The CDR3 is 12 residues long. Germline V lookup: CDR1 SGHRS, CDR2 YFSETQ. In nucleotides, the CDR3 is TGCGCCAGCAGCTGGGGCTCCTACGAGCAGTACTTC. Protein product: CASSWGSYEQYF. Full variable domain (rest looked up from reference TRBV5-1 and TRBJ2-7): KAGVTQTPRYLIKTRGQQVTLSCSPISGHRSVSWYQQTPGQGLQFLFEYFSETQRNKGNFPGRFSGRQFSNSRSEMNVSTLELGDSALYLCASSWGSYEQYFGPGTRLTVT.

The J gene is TRBJ2-3, the V gene TRBV10-1, with 8 bases identical to TRBD2. Per the germline V gene, CDR1 is WNHNN and CDR2 is SYGVQD (reference sequence). With V trimmed by 7 bases and J by 2 bases, 5 bases remained unmatched. This CDR3 has 14 residues. The CDR3 nucleotides are TGCGCCAGCAAAGCGGGAGATGACACAGATACGCAGTATTTT. Amino acids: CASKAGDDTDTQYF.

There are many counts of this clone. The rearrangement joins TRBV2 to TRBJ2-1, with 9 bases lining up with TRBD2. CDR1 and CDR2 (germline): SNHLY, FYNNEI. This CDR3 has 17 amino acids. Trimming at V came to 8 bases and at J to 8 bases, leaving 19 bases not matched to a gene. CDR3 protein: CASSQADGGRAGDEQFF. In nucleotides, the CDR3 is TGTGCCAGCTCCCAGGCAGATGGCGGGAGGGCCGGAGATGAGCAGTTCTTC.

This clone was observed once. The rearrangement links TRBV5-8 to TRBJ2-3, with 7 nucleotides matching TRBD1. The J segment lost 0 bases and the V segment lost 2 bases, leaving 3 bases of the junction unmatched. Germline V gives CDR1 SGHTS, CDR2 YDEGEE. The CDR3 has 15 amino acids. The CDR3 reads CASSLRTGSTDTQYF. The CDR3, as DNA: TGTGCCAGCAGCTTACGGACAGGTAGCACAGATACGCAGTATTTT.

The rearrangement joins TRBV5-1 to TRBJ2-7; 8 positions agree with TRBD2. The CDR3 sequence is 15 residues long. Looked up from germline, CDR1 is SGHRS and CDR2 is YFSETQ. J lost 5 bases, V lost 4 bases, and 11 bases had no gene match. DNA of the CDR3: TGCGCCAGCAGCCCATCAGCGGGAGTAACCCACGAGCAGTACTTC. This translates into CASSPSAGVTHEQYF.

The V and J genes are TRBV10-3 and TRBJ2-2, with 12 bases aligning to TRBD2. Trimming took 4 bases from V and 4 from J; bases not matched to a gene: 7. Germline V CDR1 and CDR2: ENHRY, SYGVKD. CDR3 length: 17 amino acids. As DNA, the CDR3 is TGTGCCATCAGTGGTAGGACTAGCGGGATCGTCACCGGGGAGCTGTTTTTT. It codes for CAISGRTSGIVTGELFF.

This clone occurred a few times. This chain links TRBV29-1 with TRBJ1-1; D ambiguous. Germline-derived CDR1 and CDR2 are SQVTM and ANQGSEA. V lost 4 bases, J lost 4 bases, and 10 bases lay in between. This CDR3 has 12 amino acids. Here the CDR3 DNA reads TGCAGCGTTGTTCCGTGGGGCACTGAAGCTTTCTTT. Translated: CSVVPWGTEAFF. Full variable domain (rest looked up from reference TRBV29-1 and TRBJ1-1): SAVISQKPSRDICQRGTSLTIQCQVDSQVTMMFWYRQQPGQSLTLIATANQGSEATYESGFVIDKFPISRPNLTFSTLTVSNMSPEDSSIYLCSVVPWGTEAFFGQGTRLTVV.

As for this clone: Since the CDR3 does not end with the conserved phenylalanine or tryptophan, this likely comes from a read error. It is unclear where the CDR3 begins or ends on the DNA, so no DNA is shown, and the CDR3 is as TCRdb lists it. This sequence joins TRBV7-4 and TRBJ2-7; TRBD1 reflects the table's D call only, with no check against the DNA. In germline, CDR1 is SGHVT, CDR2 SQSDAQ. A total of 13 residues make up the CDR3, ends included. The CDR3 loop is CASSIPPGQGAIK.

There are many counts of this clone. This chain links TRBV11-2 with TRBJ2-1; D perhaps matches TRBD2 (5 bases). Germline lookup yields CDR1 SGHAT and CDR2 FQNNGV. The V end was cut by 2 bases, the J end by 2 bases, with 10 bases between. The CDR3 consists of 15 residues. Here the CDR3 DNA reads TGTGCCAGCAGCTTATGGTGGGAGACCTACAATGAGCAGTTCTTC. It yields the protein CASSLWWETYNEQFF.

The V gene is TRBV25-1, the J gene TRBJ2-1; the match to TRBD2 covers 8 bases. Germline-derived CDR1 and CDR2 are MGHDK and SYGVNS. The CDR3 has 15 residues. The V and J ends lost 5 bases and 5 bases, in that order; junction bases with no gene match: 8. As DNA, the CDR3 is TGTGCCAGCAGTCTACGGGGACTAGTGAACAATGAGCAGTTCTTC. Protein sequence: CASSLRGLVNNEQFF.

Only a few counts were recorded for this clone. The V and J genes are TRBV11-2 and TRBJ2-3; 8 bases match TRBD1. The CDR3 sequence is 15 residues long. V dropped 5 bases and J dropped 1; count of bases not matched to a gene: 5. Germline assignment: CDR1 SGHAT and CDR2 FQNNGV. The CDR3: CASSVGQGRTDTQYF. CDR3 DNA: TGTGCCAGCAGCGTCGGACAGGGCCGCACAGATACGCAGTATTTT.

About this clone: This sample also contains other DNA sequences that code for the same CDR3. The chain employs TRBV27 and TRBJ2-6; D is ambiguous. Germline CDR1 reads MNHEY; CDR2 reads SMNVEV (reference sequence). The V gene lost 0 bases and the J gene lost 3 bases, with 3 bases spanning the gap. The CDR3 consists of 14 residues. CDR3 nucleotide sequence: TGTGCCAGCAGTTTATCAGGTGGGGCCAACGTCCTGACTTTC. Translating gives CASSLSGGANVLTF.

This rearrangement joins TRBV20-1 to TRBJ1-4; D is ambiguous. This CDR3 spans 11 amino acids. With 4 bases removed from V and 9 bases from J, the gap between germline ends came to 9 bases. Germline loops: CDR1 DFQATT, CDR2 SNEGSKA (reference sequence). The DNA of the CDR3 is TGCAGTGCTAAATTGGCCAAAAAACTGTTTTTT. This encodes CSAKLAKKLFF.

In the case of this clone: Other DNA sequences within the sample encode an identical CDR3. The chain uses TRBV5-8 and TRBJ1-5; unclear D gene. Germline loops: CDR1 SGHTS, CDR2 YDEGEE. V was cut by 0 bases and J by 0 bases, with 4 bases left in between. The CDR3 consists of 14 residues. CDR3 sequence reads: CASSLGLSNQPQHF. CDR3 nucleotides: TGTGCCAGCAGCTTGGGGCTTAGCAATCAGCCCCAGCATTTT.

This clone was observed a single time. The chain combines TRBV5-4 with TRBJ2-3; 11 nucleotides match TRBD2. The CDR3 is made up of 16 amino acids. CDR1 is SGHNT, CDR2 YYREEE, per germline (reference sequence). Germline trimming cut 4 bases from V and 1 base from J; bases unmatched to any gene: 5. CDR3 coding DNA: TGTGCCAGCAGCAGTAGCGGGAGGGCCGGCACAGATACGCAGTATTTT. Protein: CASSSSGRAGTDTQYF.

V and J are TRBV11-2 and TRBJ1-3; D call uncertain. This CDR3 is built from 14 residues. Germline V gene sequence: CDR1 SGHAT, CDR2 FQNNGV. V was shortened by 4 bases and J by 2 bases, with 9 bases between the two germline ends. In nucleotides, the CDR3 is TGTGCCAGCAGCTCACTGAGAGCTGGAAACACCATATATTTT. It specifies CASSSLRAGNTIYF. The variable domain in full, completed from reference TRBV11-2 and TRBJ1-3, reads EAGVAQSPRYKIIEKRQSVAFWCNPISGHATLYWYQQILGQGPKLLIQFQNNGVVDDSQLPKDRFSAERLKGVDSTLKIQPAKLEDSAVYLCASSSLRAGNTIYFGEGSWLTVV.

This clone was picked up a small number of times. J is TRBJ2-2 and V is TRBV5-8; 11 nucleotides agree with TRBD2. V shed 4 bases, J shed 0 bases, and the junction held 5 bases outside the gene matches. This CDR3 comprises 17 residues. CDR1 and CDR2 (germline): SGHTS, YDEGEE. Here the CDR3 DNA reads TGTGCCAGCAGCCGGGGGGGACTAGCGGCGAACACCGGGGAGCTGTTTTTT. Protein sequence: CASSRGGLAANTGELFF.

The rearrangement links TRBV19 to TRBJ1-5; no reliable D call. This CDR3 is 13 amino acids long. Germline V CDR1 and CDR2: LNHDA, SQIVND (reference sequence). V was clipped by 6 bases and J by 7 bases, with 13 bases between them. The CDR3, as DNA: TGTGCCAGTAGCCTCGACCGGCAACAGCCCCAGCATTTT. This codes for CASSLDRQQPQHF.

The genes are TRBV7-2 and TRBJ1-3; D perhaps matches TRBD1 (5 bases). V lost 5 bases, J lost 4 bases, and 18 bases lay in between. The CDR3 loop spans 16 amino acids. Germline V CDR1 and CDR2: SGHTA, FQGNSA. The CDR3 DNA is TGTGCCAGCAGCAAATTAAGGTCAGGGCAAGGAAACACCATATATTTT. Protein product: CASSKLRSGQGNTIYF.

The rearrangement uses TRBV5-1 and TRBJ2-7, with D possibly matching TRBD2 (6 bases). Germline V CDR1 and CDR2: SGHRS, YFSETQ. Deletions cut 0 bases from V and 4 bases from J, with 17 bases between. The CDR3 has 16 residues. The CDR3 spells CASSLAGPEEGYEQYF. The CDR3 nucleotides are TGCGCCAGCAGCTTGGCAGGGCCGGAGGAGGGATACGAGCAGTACTTC.

This clone showed up just once. The V gene is TRBV28, the J gene TRBJ2-2; no firm D call. The CDR3 covers 12 residues. With 3 bases removed from V and 5 bases from J, the gap between germline ends came to 4 bases. Germline CDR1 MDHEN, CDR2 SYDVKM. CDR3 sequence reads: CASSFQTGELFF. The CDR3 DNA sequence: TGTGCCAGCAGTTTTCAAACCGGGGAGCTGTTTTTT.

This clone was picked up one time. The rearrangement uses TRBV6-1 and TRBJ1-5; 7 nucleotides agree with TRBD1. The germline CDR1 and CDR2 sequences are MNHNS and SASEGT. The CDR3 is 13 residues long. V was pared by 7 bases and J by 1 base, with 1 base of the junction left unmatched. The CDR3 loop is CASTGQSNQPQHF. CDR3 bases: TGTGCCAGCACGGGACAGAGCAATCAGCCCCAGCATTTT.